This T cell receptor (beta chain) stems from a study of blood T cell repertoires in COVID-19. This table comes from immunoSEQ multiplex PCR, and its TCRdb copy is limited to in-frame clones, with some not included. Of roughly 290,000 clones in the sample, roughly 85% were seen once. Participant reports of clinical history set cohort assignment. Before being deemed recovered, Cohort 3 donors had two negative PCRs, clearance, or symptom resolution. Per germline, CDR1 SGHDT and CDR2 YYEEEE. The CDR3 sequence is 18 residues long. Trimming stripped 4 bases from V and 2 bases from J, with 23 bases between. There are a few counts of this clone.

Sequencing was done on a sample of PBMCs or T cells enriched from blood (not recorded which). The chain is built from TRBV5-6 and TRBJ2-3; weak D call: TRBD1 (6 bases). This clonotype was sampled from a man aged 25-45 years who had recovered from COVID-19. CDR3 region: CASSNQGPRLTNTDTQYF. The CDR3 nucleotides read TGTGCCAGCAGCAATCAGGGGCCGCGTCTGACCAACACAGATACGCAGTATTTT.